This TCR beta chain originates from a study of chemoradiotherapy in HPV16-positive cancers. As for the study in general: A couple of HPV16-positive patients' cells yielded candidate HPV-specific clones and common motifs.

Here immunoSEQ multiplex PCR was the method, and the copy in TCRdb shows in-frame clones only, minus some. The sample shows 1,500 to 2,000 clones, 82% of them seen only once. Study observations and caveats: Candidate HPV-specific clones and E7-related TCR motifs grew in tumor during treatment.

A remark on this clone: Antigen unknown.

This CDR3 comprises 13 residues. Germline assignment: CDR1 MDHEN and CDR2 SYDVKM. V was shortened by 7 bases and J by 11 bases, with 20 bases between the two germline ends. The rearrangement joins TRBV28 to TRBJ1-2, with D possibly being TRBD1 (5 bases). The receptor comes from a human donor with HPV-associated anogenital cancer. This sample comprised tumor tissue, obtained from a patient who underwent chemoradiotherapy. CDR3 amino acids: CASNRQGPPVYTF. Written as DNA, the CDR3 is TGTGCCAGCAATCGTCAGGGTCCCCCAGTGTACACCTTC.